This TCR beta chain was sequenced during a study of radiation and T cells in renal cell carcinoma. The CDR3 covers 13 residues. Germline CDR1 SNHLY, CDR2 FYNNEI. The time point is: blood 4 weeks post-SBRT, at nephrectomy. Treatment specified: 15 Gy SBRT to primary tumor, nephrectomy 4 weeks later. TCRdb keeps only in-frame clones here, not all; method: immunoSEQ multiplex PCR. The top ten hold around 9.4% of the sample, which has over 85,000 clones, around four fifths seen once. The TCR was taken from a man aged 50 to 60 with renal cell carcinoma. This chain uses TRBV2 with TRBJ2-5; TRBD1 aligns across 7 bases. The DNA end is a closer match to TRBJ2-7, so the J assignment may be wrong. Specimen: blood, collected from a patient whose treatment included radiotherapy and nephrectomy. The CDR3 bases are TGTGCCAGCAGACAGGGGCCGACCTACGAGCAGTACTTC. It is translated as CASRQGPTYEQYF.